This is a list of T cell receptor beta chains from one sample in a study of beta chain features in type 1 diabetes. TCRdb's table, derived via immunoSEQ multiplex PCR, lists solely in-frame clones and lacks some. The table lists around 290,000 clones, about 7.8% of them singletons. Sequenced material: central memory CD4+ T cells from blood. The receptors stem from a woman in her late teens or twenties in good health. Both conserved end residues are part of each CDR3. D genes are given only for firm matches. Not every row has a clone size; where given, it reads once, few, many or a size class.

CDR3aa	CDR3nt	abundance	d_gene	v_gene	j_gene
CASNRQGRNTGELFF	TGTGCCAGCAATAGACAGGGTAGGAACACCGGGGAGCTGTTTTTT	-	TRBD1	TRBV2	TRBJ2-2
CASSYSKNTEAFF	TGTGCCAGCTCGTATTCAAAGAACACTGAAGCTTTCTTT	-	-	TRBV18	TRBJ1-1
CASSLALAGGFDSNQPQHF	TGTGCCAGCAGCTTAGCTTTGGCAGGGGGTTTTGATAGCAATCAGCCCCAGCATTTT	-	TRBD1	TRBV7-9	TRBJ1-5
CASSDRISSGNTIYF	TGTGCCAGCAGTGACCGTATCTCCTCTGGAAACACCATATATTTT	-	-	TRBV2	TRBJ1-3
CASSPGLAGGTDTQYF	TGTGCCAGCAGCCCAGGACTAGCGGGTGGCACAGATACGCAGTATTTT	-	TRBD2	TRBV7-8	TRBJ2-3
CASSVAGVRQETQYF	TGTGCCAGCAGTGTTGCGGGAGTGCGTCAAGAGACCCAGTACTTC	few	TRBD2	TRBV2	TRBJ2-5
CSARTRTSYHF	TGCAGTGCTAGGACCAGGACATCCTATCATTTT	few	-	TRBV20-1	TRBJ1-5
CASSLDRRRPDTQYF	TGTGCCAGCAGCTTAGACAGGCGTCGCCCAGATACGCAGTATTTT	-	-	TRBV7-2	TRBJ2-3
CASSLGQGSETQYF	TGTGCCAGCAGCTTAGGTCAGGGGTCAGAGACCCAGTACTTC	-	-	TRBV7-2	TRBJ2-5
CASSLHLAGTQYF	TGTGCCAGCAGCTTACACCTAGCTGGTACGCAGTATTTT	-	-	TRBV7-8	TRBJ2-3
CASRPTGANTEAFF	TGCGCCAGCAGGCCGACAGGGGCGAACACTGAAGCTTTCTTT	few	TRBD1	TRBV5-1	TRBJ1-1
CASSHRRQDQPQHF	TGCGCCAGCAGCCATCGTAGGCAGGATCAGCCCCAGCATTTT	many	-	TRBV4-1	TRBJ1-5
CASSPPLAGGLGTQYF	TGTGCCAGCTCACCACCCCTAGCGGGGGGGCTAGGAACGCAGTATTTT	few	TRBD2	TRBV18	TRBJ2-3
CASSDGRYGYTF	TGTGCCAGCAGTGACGGACGGTATGGCTACACCTTC	many	-	TRBV25-1	TRBJ1-2
CASSDRGKTQYF	TGTGCCAGCAGTGACAGGGGAAAGACCCAGTACTTC	few	-	TRBV2	TRBJ2-5
CSVDNTGTGNGYGYTF	TGCAGCGTTGACAACACCGGGACAGGGAATGGCTATGGCTACACCTTC	many	TRBD1	TRBV29-1	TRBJ1-2
CASSPDMGRSDYGYTF	TGTGCCAGCTCACCAGATATGGGAAGGTCGGACTATGGCTACACCTTC	many	-	TRBV18	TRBJ1-2
CASSSGTRDEGYTF	TGCGCCAGCAGCTCAGGGACACGGGACGAGGGCTACACCTTC	-	-	TRBV5-1	TRBJ1-2
CASSQGTTGGNQPQHF	TGTGCCAGCAGCCAAGGCACGACAGGGGGCAATCAGCCCCAGCATTTT	-	TRBD1	TRBV4-2	TRBJ1-5
CASSLPGTKTDTQYF	TGTGCCAGCAGCCTGCCCGGGACCAAAACAGATACGCAGTATTTT	-	-	TRBV5-4	TRBJ2-3
CASSELERGGLDTQYF	TGTGCCAGCAGCGAACTAGAGCGGGGGGGCCTGGATACGCAGTATTTT	few	TRBD2	TRBV9	TRBJ2-3
CASSAAGGVFYEQYF	TGTGCCAGCAGCGCCGCTGGCGGAGTCTTCTACGAGCAGTACTTC	-	-	TRBV7-8	TRBJ2-7
CASRIGGGQGAAGYNSPLHF	TGTGCCAGCAGAATCGGTGGGGGACAGGGGGCCGCTGGGTATAATTCACCCCTCCACTTT	few	TRBD1	TRBV27	TRBJ1-6
CASSSGTSVYEQYF	TGTGCCAGCAGCTCAGGGACTAGCGTCTACGAGCAGTACTTC	few	TRBD2	TRBV13	TRBJ2-7
CASSYREREKLFF	TGTGCCAGCAGTTACAGGGAACGGGAAAAACTGTTTTTT	-	-	TRBV6-5	TRBJ1-4
CASSISGNVEKLFF	TGTGCCAGCAGCATATCCGGGAACGTTGAAAAACTGTTTTTT	-	-	TRBV7-9	TRBJ1-4
CASSQWTLAAGATYEQYF	TGTGCCAGCAGCCAGTGGACGCTGGCCGCCGGAGCGACCTACGAGCAGTACTTC	few	-	TRBV14	TRBJ2-7
CASRPHEAFF	TGTGCCAGCAGACCCCATGAAGCTTTCTTT	many	-	TRBV7-9	TRBJ1-1
CASSDRGLIAGEQFF	TGTGCCAGCAGTGATCGAGGATTAATCGCGGGTGAGCAGTTCTTC	-	-	TRBV2	TRBJ2-1
CASVLQGSVQPQHF	TGTGCCAGCGTTCTGCAGGGGAGTGTTCAGCCCCAGCATTTT	many	-	TRBV6-6	TRBJ1-5
CASSTLRVGSGYTF	TGTGCCAGCAGCACCCTCAGGGTTGGCAGTGGCTACACCTTC	few	-	TRBV14	TRBJ1-2
CASSQAPTVGETQYF	TGTGCCAGCAGCCAAGCCCCCACAGTTGGAGAGACCCAGTACTTC	-	-	TRBV4-2	TRBJ2-5
CSVGQGGNTEAFF	TGCAGCGTTGGACAGGGAGGGAACACTGAAGCTTTCTTT	few	TRBD1	TRBV29-1	TRBJ1-1
CASSKLASGSYQDTQYF	TGTGCCAGCAGCAAACTTGCTAGCGGGAGCTATCAAGATACGCAGTATTTT	-	TRBD2	TRBV7-8	TRBJ2-3
CASSLRQGYEQYF	TGTGCCAGCAGTTTAAGACAGGGCTACGAGCAGTACTTC	-	TRBD1	TRBV27	TRBJ2-7
CASSFGPGVSLYEQYF	-	-	-	TRBV5-6	TRBJ2-7
CSTWTGVETQYF	TGCAGCACCTGGACAGGGGTGGAGACCCAGTACTTC	few	TRBD1	TRBV29-1	TRBJ2-5
CASSVRSSTFEQGYTF	TGTGCCAGCAGCGTCAGGAGCAGCACTTTCGAACAGGGCTACACCTTC	few	-	TRBV9	TRBJ1-2
CAWGPGGRTTDTQYF	TGTGCCTGGGGTCCTGGGGGACGGACCACAGATACGCAGTATTTT	few	-	TRBV30	TRBJ2-3
CASRTYNEQFF	TGTGCCAGTAGAACGTACAATGAGCAGTTCTTC	few	-	TRBV19	TRBJ2-1
CASSPKGRSASGNTIYF	TGTGCCAGCAGTCCAAAGGGACGGTCCGCCTCGGGAAACACCATATATTTT	few	-	TRBV27	TRBJ1-3
CASSLDPGTGKETQYF	TGTGCCAGCAGCTTAGACCCCGGGACAGGGAAAGAGACCCAGTACTTC	few	TRBD1	TRBV7-9	TRBJ2-5
CASRGLGGSTDTQYF	TGTGCCAGCAGGGGATTGGGTGGGAGCACAGATACGCAGTATTTT	-	-	TRBV6-1	TRBJ2-3
CASSLRFPPGQGVYYGYTF	TGCGCCAGCAGCCTCCGTTTCCCCCCCGGGCAGGGGGTATACTATGGCTACACCTTC	few	TRBD1	TRBV4-3	TRBJ1-2
CASRVHGTANTEAFF	TGTGCCAGCAGAGTACATGGGACAGCGAACACTGAAGCTTTCTTT	-	TRBD1	TRBV2	TRBJ1-1
CSVEGDRQSTQYF	TGCAGCGTTGAAGGGGACAGACAATCGACCCAGTACTTC	-	TRBD1	TRBV29-1	TRBJ2-5
CASYRASIGYNEQFF	TGTGCCAGCTATCGAGCGTCCATCGGGTACAATGAGCAGTTCTTC	-	-	TRBV2	TRBJ2-1
CASNSGYNEQFF	TGTGCCTCAAACTCAGGGTACAATGAGCAGTTCTTC	few	-	TRBV11-2	TRBJ2-1
CASSLDRGLDTQYF	TGTGCCAGCAGCTTAGATAGGGGGTTGGATACGCAGTATTTT	few	-	TRBV11-2	TRBJ2-3
CASSFWGADTEAFF	TGTGCCAGCAGCTTCTGGGGCGCAGACACTGAAGCTTTCTTT	few	-	TRBV7-2	TRBJ1-1
CASSIAQGGRGNGYTF	TGTGCCAGTAGTATAGCCCAGGGGGGCAGGGGGAATGGCTACACCTTC	once	TRBD1	TRBV19	TRBJ1-2